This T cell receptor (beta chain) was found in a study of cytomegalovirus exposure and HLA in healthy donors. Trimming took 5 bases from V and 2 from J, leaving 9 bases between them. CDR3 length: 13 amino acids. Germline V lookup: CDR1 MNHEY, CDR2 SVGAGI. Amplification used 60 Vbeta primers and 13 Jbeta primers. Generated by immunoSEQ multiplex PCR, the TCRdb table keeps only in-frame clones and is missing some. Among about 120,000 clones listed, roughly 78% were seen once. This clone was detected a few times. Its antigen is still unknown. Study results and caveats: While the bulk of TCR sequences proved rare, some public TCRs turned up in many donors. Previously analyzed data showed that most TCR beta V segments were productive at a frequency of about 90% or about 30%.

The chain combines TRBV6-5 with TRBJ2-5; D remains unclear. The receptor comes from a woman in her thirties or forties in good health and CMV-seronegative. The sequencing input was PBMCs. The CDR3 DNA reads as TGTGCCAGCAGTCGCGACATACAAGAGACCCAGTACTTC. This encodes CASSRDIQETQYF.